The 5 T cell receptor beta chains listed next were all sequenced from one sample in a study of cytomegalovirus exposure and HLA in healthy donors. Use of 60 Vbeta and 13 Jbeta primers characterized the PCR. Measured with immunoSEQ multiplex PCR; TCRdb has only the in-frame clones, and not every one. The table lists some 40,000 clones. The sequencing sample was made of PBMCs. The receptors originated from a human donor in good health.

This chain links TRBV29-1 with TRBJ2-5; 10 bases are shared with TRBD2. The germline gives CDR1 SQVTM, CDR2 ANQGSEA. V trimming: 0 bases; J trimming: 4 bases; junction bases outside the gene matches: 2. This CDR3 contains 14 residues. The CDR3 sequence: CSVEEASGGETQYF. The CDR3 DNA reads TGCAGCGTTGAAGAGGCTAGCGGGGGAGAGACCCAGTACTTC.

The rearrangement links TRBV6-5 to TRBJ2-3; 8 bases map to TRBD2. V was pared by 0 bases and J by 5 bases, with 4 bases of the junction left unmatched. This CDR3 has 15 amino acids. The V gene's germline CDR1 is MNHEY and CDR2 SVGAGI. CDR3 nucleotides: TGTGCCAGCAGTTACTCCCTAGCGGGTGGAGATACGCAGTATTTT. Protein product: CASSYSLAGGDTQYF.

On this clone itself: At one of its ends the junction is not consistent with the germline gene, which may arise from a read error. V usage is TRBV13 and J usage is TRBJ1-1; 9 nucleotides align to TRBD1. Germline lookup yields CDR1 PRHDT and CDR2 FYEKMQ (reference sequence). The CDR3 is 13 amino acids. For the CDR3, the DNA is TGTGCCAGCAGCTTCCGGGACAGGGCGCTTCGGATCTTT. Translating gives CASSFRDRALRIF.

V and J are TRBV19 and TRBJ2-7, with 9 positions matching TRBD1. Per germline, CDR1 LNHDA and CDR2 SQIVND (reference sequence). Trimming at V came to 8 bases and at J to 4 bases, leaving 0 bases not matched to a gene. CDR3 length equals 11 residues. The CDR3 sequence: CASGQGYEQYF. The CDR3, as DNA: TGTGCCAGTGGACAGGGGTACGAGCAGTACTTC.

The chain uses TRBV9 and TRBJ1-2; a possible D gene is TRBD1 (5 bases). Trimming took 3 bases from V and 7 from J, leaving 7 bases between them. This CDR3 has 11 residues. Germline V lookup: CDR1 SGDLS, CDR2 YYNGEE. Written as DNA, the CDR3 is TGTGCCAGCAGCGCTAGGGGTGGCTACACCTTC. Protein product: CASSARGGYTF.